This TCR beta chain was captured by sequencing in a study of blood T cell repertoires in COVID-19. Repertoires were generated with immunoSEQ multiplex PCR, while TCRdb's copy carries only in-frame clones and drops some. The table includes approximately 320,000 clones, roughly 90% detected once. Recovery meant two consecutive negative NP/OP PCR tests, professional clearance, or resolved symptoms. In germline, CDR1 is LGHDT, CDR2 YNNKEL (reference sequence). V shed 4 bases and J shed 9 bases, with 13 bases lying between them. The CDR3 has 13 amino acids. J is TRBJ2-1 and V is TRBV3-1 (or the pseudogene TRBV3-2), with a weak D call TRBD1 (6 bases). The sample was PBMCs or T cells enriched from blood (not recorded which). The TCR comes from a woman in her late teens or twenties who had recovered from COVID-19. DNA of the CDR3: TGTGCCAGCAGCCTTTATACAGGGCTTGAGCAGTTCTTC. It is translated as CASSLYTGLEQFF.